Given below is one T cell receptor beta chain in context. Its binding antigen is unknown. The record has no base qualities; no much larger clone is one base away. The library relied on the immunoSEQ multiplex PCR assay. The original methods were these. Repertoires were summarized by richness and clonality, and significantly expanded and contracted clones were identified between pre- and post-therapy samples. TCRdb mirrors the immuneACCESS table, restricted to in-frame sequences. Some clones are absent from its copies; in checked studies, under half trace to an unresolved V gene, and the reason for the others is unknown. The DNA was the basis for D and trimming; V, J and clone size are from that table. The sample profile shows fewer than 35,000 clones; 92% of them were found once. The top ten hold 2% to 2.5% of the sample. These data belong to a study of neoadjuvant nivolumab and ipilimumab in lung cancer (dated by TCRdb to 2018 to 2020). Some background on the complete study: Nivolumab was given at 3 mg/kg intravenously on days 1, 15 and 29, and the combination arm added ipilimumab 1 mg/kg on day 1 only. The major pathologic response (MPR) rate in the intention-to-treat population in each study arm was designated as the primary trial endpoint. The trial treated 44 patients with operable NSCLC: roughly 23 were randomized to nivolumab monotherapy and around 20 to nivolumab plus ipilimumab. The study compared TCR repertoires in pretherapy (baseline) peripheral blood with TCR repertoires in tumors resected at surgery following neoadjuvant immune checkpoint blockade. Seven patients had matched pretherapy and resected tumor pairs analyzed, with four treated with nivolumab and three with nivolumab plus ipilimumab. The full study reports these points: Pretherapy blood TCR richness correlated positively with richness in tumors resected after neoadjuvant therapy (Spearman R ≈ 0.8). Greater TCR richness and clonality were observed in resected tumors than in tumor-adjacent uninvolved lung, and increases were observed in more dual-therapy-treated tumors. From pretherapy to surgery, tumor T-cell richness and clonality went up in three of three dual-therapy tumors, versus only two of four nivolumab-treated tumors. There was no significant correlation between TCR clonality and pathologic tumor regression, and just a single major-pathologic-response sample was available for the clonality-regression analysis. TCR sequencing was performed in a small number of samples.

The time point label on this specimen signifies: at surgical resection after neoadjuvant nivolumab +/- ipilimumab. Samples came from the phase 2 randomized NEOSTAR trial, which tested neoadjuvant nivolumab or nivolumab plus ipilimumab followed by surgery in operable NSCLC. From cysteine to phenylalanine, the CDR3 is 17 amino acids long. Just CDR3 DNA is preserved here, 51 bases in frame from base 1. The germline V gene yields SGHRS for CDR1 and YFSETQ for CDR2. Between the V and J ends, shortened by 1 base and 1 base respectively, the junction contains 15 bases. The clonotype originates from an adult with non-small cell lung cancer. Here the chain combines TRBV5-1 and TRBJ1-3, with the D segment identity uncertain. Here the sequenced sample was peripheral blood, taken after neoadjuvant nivolumab, alone or with ipilimumab, at or shortly before surgery. The encoded CDR3 is CASSLTGWSESGNTIYF. The DNA reads as follows: TGCGCCAGCAGCTTGACGGGCTGGAGTGAATCTGGAAACACCATATATTTT.